The 2 T cell receptor beta chains below come from one sample, sequenced in a study of response to subunit inactivated influenza vaccine. TCRdb passed the RT-PCR reads through MiXCR, listing each CDR3 protein once. Of 710,000 or so distinct CDR3 sequences in the sample, about a sixth were seen once. Sequences were derived from PBMCs from blood, sampled 11 to 12 days after vaccination. The source is a man aged 50-59 years who received an inactivated influenza vaccine.

Only one count was recorded for this clonotype. An end of the junction differs from the germline gene, which may be a read error. This chain uses TRBV24-1 with TRBJ2-1; D possibly corresponds to TRBD2 (6 bases). The V gene's germline CDR1 is KGHDR and CDR2 SFDVKD. This CDR3 spans 17 amino acids. CDR3 in amino acids: CATNDLHSRGYYNEQFF. CDR3 nucleotides: TGTGCCACCAATGATTTGCATAGCCGGGGGTACTACAATGAGCAGTTCTTC.

The gene calls are TRBV12-3 or TRBV12-4 and TRBJ2-5; D may correspond to TRBD1 or TRBD2 (7 bases each). CDR3 length: 18 amino acids. Trimming took off 4 bases at V and 5 bases at J, with 26 bases between the two ends. The CDR3 DNA is TGTGCCAGCAGTTCAAGCTTCGTGGTTTCAGGGGGAGGGGAGACCCAGTACTTC. Its translation is CASSSSFVVSGGGETQYF.